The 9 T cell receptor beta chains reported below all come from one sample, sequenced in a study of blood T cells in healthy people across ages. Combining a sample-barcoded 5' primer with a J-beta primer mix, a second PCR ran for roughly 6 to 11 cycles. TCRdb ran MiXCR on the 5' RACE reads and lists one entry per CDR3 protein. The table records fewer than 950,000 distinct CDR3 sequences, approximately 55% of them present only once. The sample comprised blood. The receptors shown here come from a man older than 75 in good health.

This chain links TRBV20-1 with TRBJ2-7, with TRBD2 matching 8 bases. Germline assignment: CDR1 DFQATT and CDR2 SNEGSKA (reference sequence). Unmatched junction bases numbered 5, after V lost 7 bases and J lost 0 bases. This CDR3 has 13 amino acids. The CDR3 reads CSVSSGGSYEQYF. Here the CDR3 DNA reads TGCAGTGTCTCCAGCGGGGGCTCCTACGAGCAGTACTTC.

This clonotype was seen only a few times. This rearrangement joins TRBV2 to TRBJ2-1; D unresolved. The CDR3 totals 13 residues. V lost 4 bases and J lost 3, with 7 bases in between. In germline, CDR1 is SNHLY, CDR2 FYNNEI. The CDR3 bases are TGTGCCAGCAGTGTGCGAGTCTACAATGAGCAGTTCTTC. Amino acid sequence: CASSVRVYNEQFF. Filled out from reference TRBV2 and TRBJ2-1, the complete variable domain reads EPEVTQTPSHQVTQMGQEVILRCVPISNHLYFYWYRQILGQKVEFLVSFYNNEISEKSEIFDDQFSVERPDGSNFTLKIRSTKLEDSAMYFCASSVRVYNEQFFGPGTRLTVL.

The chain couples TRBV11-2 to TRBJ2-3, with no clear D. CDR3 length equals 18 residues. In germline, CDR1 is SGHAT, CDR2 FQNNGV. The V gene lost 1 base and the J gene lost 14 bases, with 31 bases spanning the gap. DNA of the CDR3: TGTGCCAGCAGCTTAGTGCCCCCAATAGAGTTGGTGGGCAGATACGCGTATTTT. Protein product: CASSLVPPIELVGRYAYF.

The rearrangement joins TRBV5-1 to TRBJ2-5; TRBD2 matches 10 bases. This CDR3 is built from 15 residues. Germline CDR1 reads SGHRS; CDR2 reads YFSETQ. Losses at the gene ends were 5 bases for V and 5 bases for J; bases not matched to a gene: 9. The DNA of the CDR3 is TGCGCCAGCAGACGTCTAGCGGGAGCTCGGGAGACCCAGTACTTC. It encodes CASRRLAGARETQYF.

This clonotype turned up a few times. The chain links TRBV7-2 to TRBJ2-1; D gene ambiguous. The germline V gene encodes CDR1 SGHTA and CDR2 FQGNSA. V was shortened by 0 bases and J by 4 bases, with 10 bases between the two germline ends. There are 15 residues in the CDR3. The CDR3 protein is CASSLARNLYNEQFF. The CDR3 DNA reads TGTGCCAGCAGCTTAGCGAGGAACTTGTACAATGAGCAGTTCTTC.

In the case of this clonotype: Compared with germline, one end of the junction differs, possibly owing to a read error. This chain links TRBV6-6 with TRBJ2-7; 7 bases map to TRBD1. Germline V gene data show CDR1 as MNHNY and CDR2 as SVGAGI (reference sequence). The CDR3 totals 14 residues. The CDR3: CASRDGTDSSEQYF. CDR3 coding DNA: TGTGCCAGCAGGGACGGGACAGACTCCTCCGAGCAGTACTTC.

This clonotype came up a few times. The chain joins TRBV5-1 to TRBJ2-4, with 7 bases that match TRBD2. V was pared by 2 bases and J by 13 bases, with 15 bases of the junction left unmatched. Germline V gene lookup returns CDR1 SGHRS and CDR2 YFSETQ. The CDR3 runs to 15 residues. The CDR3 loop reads CASSFGGSLSGEQYF. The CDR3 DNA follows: TGCGCCAGCAGCTTTGGCGGGAGTCTTTCTGGTGAGCAGTACTTC.

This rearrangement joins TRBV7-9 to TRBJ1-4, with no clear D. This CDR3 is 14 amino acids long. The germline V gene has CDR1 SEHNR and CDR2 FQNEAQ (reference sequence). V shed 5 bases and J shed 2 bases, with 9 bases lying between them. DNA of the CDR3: TGTGCCAGCAGCCCCCGGGTGACTAATGAAAAACTGTTTTTT. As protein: CASSPRVTNEKLFF.

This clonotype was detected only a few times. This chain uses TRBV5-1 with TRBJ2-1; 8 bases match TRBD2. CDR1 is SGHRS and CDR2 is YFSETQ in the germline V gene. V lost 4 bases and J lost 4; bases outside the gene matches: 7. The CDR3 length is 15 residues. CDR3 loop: CASSETGTSYNEQFF. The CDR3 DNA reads TGCGCCAGCAGCGAGACGGGGACTAGTTACAATGAGCAGTTCTTC. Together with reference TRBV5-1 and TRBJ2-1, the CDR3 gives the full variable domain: KAGVTQTPRYLIKTRGQQVTLSCSPISGHRSVSWYQQTPGQGLQFLFEYFSETQRNKGNFPGRFSGRQFSNSRSEMNVSTLELGDSALYLCASSETGTSYNEQFFGPGTRLTVL.